A selection of T cell receptor beta chains follows, all from one sample in a study of blood T cell repertoires in COVID-19. Data came from immunoSEQ multiplex PCR; TCRdb stores just in-frame clones and leaves some out. The sample lists 250,000 to 300,000 clones; about 88% were seen once. The sequencing input was peripheral blood. The receptors derive from a woman aged 25-40 years with COVID-19, enrolled during active disease. The CDR3 runs from the conserved cysteine through the conserved F or W. D genes are given only for firm matches. The size entry is marked missing in some rows and otherwise reads once, few, many or a size class.

>-|-|TRBV7-6|15|TRBJ2-7
TGTGCCAGCAGCTTATCCAGGCTGAGCTCCTACGAGCAGTACTTC
CASSLSRLSSYEQYF
>-|-|TRBV19|12|TRBJ1-2
TGTGCCAGTAGTAACGGACGGGATAGCTACACCTTC
CASSNGRDSYTF
>-|TRBD2|TRBV27|17|TRBJ2-7
TGTGCCAGCAGTTTACTGCCCCTGGGAGGGCCCGCCGACGAGCAGTACTTC
CASSLLPLGGPADEQYF
>-|-|TRBV12-3/TRBV12-4|12|TRBJ2-5
TGTGCCAGCAGCTTAGTAGGGGGGACCCAGTACTTC
CASSLVGGTQYF
>-|-|TRBV3-1/TRBV3-2|16|TRBJ2-1
TGTGCCAGCAGCCAAGAACCCGCCACGGTCGTCGGGGAGCAGTTCTTC
CASSQEPATVVGEQFF
>once|TRBD1|TRBV7-8|16|TRBJ2-7
TGTGCCAGCAGCTTAGCGTGGACAGGGAAGACCTACGAGCAGTACTTC
CASSLAWTGKTYEQYF
>-|TRBD2|TRBV19|17|TRBJ2-3
TGTGCCAGTAGTACCCAGACCACTAGCGGGATAGCAGATACGCAGTATTTT
CASSTQTTSGIADTQYF
>-|TRBD2|TRBV6-2/TRBV6-3|14|TRBJ2-5
TGTGCCAGCAGCCCGGGACTACTTAGAGAGACCCAGTACTTC
CASSPGLLRETQYF
>-|-|TRBV6-5|15|TRBJ1-4
TGTGCCAGCAGCCAACAGGGCCAGCCGGGTGAAAAACTGTTTTTT
CASSQQGQPGEKLFF
>-|-|TRBV10-3|15|TRBJ1-2
TGTGCCATCAGTGAAGGAGACTGGTATTACTATGGCTACACCTTC
CAISEGDWYYYGYTF
>-|TRBD1|TRBV6-2/TRBV6-3|14|TRBJ1-2
TGTGCCAGCAGTCGGGGACAGCTTAACTATGGCTACACCTTC
CASSRGQLNYGYTF
>-|-|TRBV18|12|TRBJ2-3
TGTGCCAGCTCCGGCGGGGAAGATACGCAGTATTTT
CASSGGEDTQYF
>-|TRBD1|TRBV6-1|15|TRBJ1-4
TGTGCCAGTACGAAACAGGGGATCAAAGGTGAAAAACTGTTTTTT
CASTKQGIKGEKLFF
>-|TRBD1|TRBV4-3|15|TRBJ2-7
TGCGCCAGCAGCCAAGACCCGGACAGGACCTACGAGCAGTACTTC
CASSQDPDRTYEQYF
>-|TRBD1|TRBV7-2|14|TRBJ1-5
TGTGCCAGCAGCTTGACAGGGAGCAATCAGCCCCAGCATTTT
CASSLTGSNQPQHF
>-|-|TRBV6-6|14|TRBJ1-4
TGTGCCAGCAGTTACACCAGGGAGGGTGAAAAACTGTTTTTT
CASSYTREGEKLFF
>-|-|TRBV14|13|TRBJ2-7
TGTGCCAGCAGCCTCTGGGGGAGGAACGAGCAGTACTTC
CASSLWGRNEQYF
>-|TRBD1|TRBV5-4|15|TRBJ1-6
TGTGCCAGCAGCTTGGTAGGGGGCTACAATTCACCCCTCCACTTT
CASSLVGGYNSPLHF
>once|-|TRBV7-8|15|TRBJ1-5
TGTGCCAGCAGCTTAGCGGGGGCCGGCAATCAGCCCCAGCATTTT
CASSLAGAGNQPQHF
>once|-|TRBV10-3|14|TRBJ1-6
TGTGCCATCAGTGATCAACAGCCGAATTCACCCCTCCACTTT
CAISDQQPNSPLHF
>-|TRBD1|TRBV20-1|11|TRBJ1-3
TGCAGTGCACAACAGGGGGACACCATATATTTT
CSAQQGDTIYF
>-|-|TRBV5-6|14|TRBJ2-7
TGTGCCAGCAGCTTGGACAGGAACTCCTACGAGCAGTACTTC
CASSLDRNSYEQYF
>-|-|TRBV21-1|11|TRBJ2-7
TGTGCCAGCAGCAAAGGGGGGCCGGGGTACTTC
CASSKGGPGYF
>-|TRBD2|TRBV30|14|TRBJ2-5
TGTGCCTGGAGTCTTGGGACTATTAGGAAGACCCAGTACTTC
CAWSLGTIRKTQYF
>-|TRBD2|TRBV4-2|15|TRBJ2-7
TGTGCCAGCAGCCAAGATCTAGCGGGAGTGGGCGAGCAGTACTTC
CASSQDLAGVGEQYF
>-|-|TRBV5-4|14|TRBJ1-2
TGTGCCAGCAGCTTGTGGGGGGGCGGGTATGGCTACACCTTC
CASSLWGGGYGYTF
>-|TRBD2|TRBV11-1|15|TRBJ2-7
TGTGCCAGCAGCGTCTCTACTAGCGGGTTCCGAGAGCAGTACTTC
CASSVSTSGFREQYF
>-|-|TRBV5-1|13|TRBJ2-5
TGCGCCAGCAGCTTGAGGCAACAGGAGACCCAGTACTTC
CASSLRQQETQYF
>-|TRBD1|TRBV28|12|TRBJ2-7
TGTGCCAGCAGTACAGGGGGCCGAGAGCAGTACTTC
CASSTGGREQYF
>-|-|TRBV29-1|14|TRBJ2-2
TGCAGCGTTGGGACCGGACTAAACACCGGGGAGCTGTTTTTT
CSVGTGLNTGELFF
>-|TRBD1|TRBV27|15|TRBJ1-5
TGTGCCAGCAGTACAGGGGTTCGGGGCAATCAGCCCCAGCATTTT
CASSTGVRGNQPQHF
>-|-|TRBV5-4|15|TRBJ2-5
TGTGCCAGCAGCTTGGATGTCTTCAGGGAAGAGACCCAGTACTTC
CASSLDVFREETQYF
>-|TRBD1|TRBV12-5|15|TRBJ1-2
TGTGCTAGTGGTTCCGTTCTCGGGACAGGGAGTGGCTACACCTTC
CASGSVLGTGSGYTF
>-|TRBD2|TRBV18|15|TRBJ2-7
TGTGCCAGCTCATCGGGGGGGCGGGAGTCCTACGAGCAGTACTTC
CASSSGGRESYEQYF
>once|-|TRBV30|13|TRBJ2-4
TGTGCCTGGAGTCCCGCGTGGTTAAACATTCAGTACTTC
CAWSPAWLNIQYF
>few|-|TRBV7-2|15|TRBJ1-6
TGTGCCAGCAGCTCCGACAGGCTCGGTAATTCACCCCTCCACTTT
CASSSDRLGNSPLHF
>-|TRBD2|TRBV9|15|TRBJ2-7
TGTGCCAGCAGCCCACGGATGTCTTCGGGGGGCGAGCAGTACTTC
CASSPRMSSGGEQYF
>-|TRBD1|TRBV11-2|15|TRBJ2-1
TGTGCCAGCAGCTCTCAGGGGGCCGGGGATGATGAGCAGTTCTTC
CASSSQGAGDDEQFF
>-|-|TRBV10-3|14|TRBJ1-1
TGTGCCATCAGTGAGAGCAGAGGGTGGACTGAAGCTTTCTTT
CAISESRGWTEAFF
>-|TRBD2|TRBV7-2|15|TRBJ2-1
TGTGCCAGCAGCTTAGCGAGCGGGGCCTACAATGAGCAGTTCTTC
CASSLASGAYNEQFF
>-|-|TRBV27|17|TRBJ1-5
TGTGCCAGCAGTTTTCAAAGGTCCCCGGGAATCATCCAGCCCCAGCATTTT
CASSFQRSPGIIQPQHF
>-|-|TRBV27|15|TRBJ2-4
TGTGCCAGCAGTTTTCGGGGGATAGCCAAAAACATTCAGTACTTC
CASSFRGIAKNIQYF
>-|TRBD1|TRBV28|14|TRBJ2-5
TGTGCCAGCGGACAGGGGGCTTTTGGGGAGACCCAGTACTTC
CASGQGAFGETQYF
>-|TRBD2|TRBV11-2|15|TRBJ2-7
TGTGCCAGCAGCTTCGGGACTAGCGGGAGCTACGAGCAGTACTTC
CASSFGTSGSYEQYF